This T cell receptor beta chain was found in a study of T cell repertoires in cytomegalovirus infection. Looking at the study overall: Recently identified HLA-C-restricted CMV epitopes were among the peptides used. Matching HLA type and CMV infection were both indicated by public TCR beta signatures.

Turning to this clonotype: No antigen is known for it.

This CDR3 has 15 amino acids. CDR1 MDHEN and CDR2 SYDVKM come from the germline V gene. Trimming took 5 bases from V and 7 from J; bases not matched to a gene: 7. Study observations and caveats: The response measured ex vivo was dominated by TCR beta clonotypes (HLA-C-restricted and CMV-specific).

MiXCR, run by TCRdb on the reads, gives a single entry per CDR3 protein. The sample shows roughly 990,000 distinct CDR3 sequences, approximately 32% of them seen only once. The chain links TRBV28 to TRBJ2-1; 11 bases are shared with TRBD1. This TCR was sampled from a human donor in good health (CMV status not recorded). Some clones in this sample may be carry-over from other donors' samples. The sequencing used cultured CD8+ T cells from PBMCs, collected from culture after CMV antigen stimulation. CDR3: CASSPDRGPMNEQFF. CDR3 DNA sequence: TGTGCCAGCAGTCCGGACAGGGGGCCAATGAATGAGCAGTTCTTC.